There are a few counts of the clone carrying this T cell receptor (beta chain). Its antigen is undetermined. This sample was taken from a study of post-analysis software for immune sequencing data. The overall study: Relapsing-remitting, secondary progressive and progressive-relapsing forms of multiple sclerosis all featured among disease courses.

Study-level findings and limits: Under the F measure, samples that were prepared in one batch clustered strongly together. Controls had significantly higher normalized Chao1 diversity than multiple sclerosis patients. Higher frequency in patients than in controls was seen for roughly five TRBV segments, with TRBV5-6, TRBV5-1 and TRBV20-1 among them.

With 4 bases clipped from V and 3 bases from J, the junction kept 7 bases outside the gene matches. Germline V lookup: CDR1 SGHRS, CDR2 YFSETQ. CDR3 size: 15 residues. Libraries were made from TCR beta cDNA, and they carried unique molecular identifiers. Some 500,000 cDNA molecules were obtained per 1 to 10 million input T cells. TCRdb redid the calling of the PCR reads with MiXCR, one entry per CDR3 protein. Of some 370,000 distinct CDR3 sequences detected, roughly 38% appear once; the ten largest clones hold about an eighth. The sequencing input was blood. This clonotype was sampled from a girl aged 10 to 17 with multiple sclerosis. The chain uses TRBV5-1 and TRBJ2-5; 9 nucleotides match TRBD1. Written as DNA, the CDR3 is TGCGCCAGCAGCCGATTTCGGACAGGGGAAGAGACCCAGTACTTC. Translated, it gives CASSRFRTGEETQYF.